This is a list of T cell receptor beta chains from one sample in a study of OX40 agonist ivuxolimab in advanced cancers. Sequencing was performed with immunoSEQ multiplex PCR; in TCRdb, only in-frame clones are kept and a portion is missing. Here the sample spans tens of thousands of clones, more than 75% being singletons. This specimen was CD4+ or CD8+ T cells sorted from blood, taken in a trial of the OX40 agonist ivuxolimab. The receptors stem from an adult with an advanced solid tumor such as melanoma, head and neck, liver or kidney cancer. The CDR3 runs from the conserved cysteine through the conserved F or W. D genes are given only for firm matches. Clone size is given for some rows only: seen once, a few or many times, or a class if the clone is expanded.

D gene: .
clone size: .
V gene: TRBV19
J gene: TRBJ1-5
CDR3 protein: CASSPDSRNQPQHF
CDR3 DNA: TGTGCCAGTAGTCCCGACAGTCGCAATCAGCCCCAGCATTTT

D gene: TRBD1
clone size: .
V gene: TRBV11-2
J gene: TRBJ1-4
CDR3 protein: CASSLGQGSERCF
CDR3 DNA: TGTGCCAGCAGCTTGGGACAGGGGTCCGAGAGGTGTTTT

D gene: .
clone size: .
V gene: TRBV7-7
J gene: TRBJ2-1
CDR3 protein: CASSPTGSPYNEQFF
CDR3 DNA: TGTGCCAGCAGCCCCACAGGGTCCCCCTACAATGAGCAGTTCTTC

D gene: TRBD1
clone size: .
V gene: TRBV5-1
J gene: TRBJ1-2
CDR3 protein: CASSAGTGFSYGYTF
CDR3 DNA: TGCGCCAGCAGCGCCGGGACAGGGTTTTCCTATGGCTACACCTTC

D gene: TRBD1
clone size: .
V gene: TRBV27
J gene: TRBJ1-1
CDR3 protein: CASSLLTGTTEAFF
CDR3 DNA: TGTGCCAGCAGTTTACTGACAGGGACCACTGAAGCTTTCTTT

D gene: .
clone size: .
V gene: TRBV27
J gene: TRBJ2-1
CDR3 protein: CASSLSGAAGNEQFF
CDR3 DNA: TGTGCCAGCAGTTTATCGGGGGCGGCCGGCAATGAGCAGTTCTTC

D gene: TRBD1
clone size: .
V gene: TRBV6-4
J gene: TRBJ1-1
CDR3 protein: CASSGQGNTEAFF
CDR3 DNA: TGTGCCAGCAGTGGACAGGGGAACACTGAAGCTTTCTTT

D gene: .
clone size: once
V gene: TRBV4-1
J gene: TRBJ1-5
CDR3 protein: CASSQESQTADYSNQPQHF
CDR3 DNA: TGCGCCAGCAGCCAAGAGTCACAGACCGCTGATTATAGCAATCAGCCCCAGCATTTT

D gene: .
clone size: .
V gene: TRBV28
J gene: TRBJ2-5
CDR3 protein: CASSLGGRETQYF
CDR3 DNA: TGTGCCAGCAGCCTCGGGGGTCGGGAGACCCAGTACTTC

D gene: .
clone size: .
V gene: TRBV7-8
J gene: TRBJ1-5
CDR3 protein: CASRLRGGGQPQHF
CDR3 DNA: TGTGCCAGCAGACTTAGAGGTGGGGGACAGCCCCAGCATTTT

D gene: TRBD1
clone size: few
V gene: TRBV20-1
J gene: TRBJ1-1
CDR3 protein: CSAGTVAFF
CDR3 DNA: TGCAGTGCTGGGACAGTCGCTTTCTTT

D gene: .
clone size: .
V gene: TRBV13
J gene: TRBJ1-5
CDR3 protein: CASSLGGQLHNQPQHF
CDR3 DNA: TGTGCCAGCAGCTTAGGAGGTCAGCTCCATAATCAGCCCCAGCATTTT

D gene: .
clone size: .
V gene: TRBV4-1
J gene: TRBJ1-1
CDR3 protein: CASSHTDTTPEAFF
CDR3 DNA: TGCGCCAGCAGCCATACGGACACTACCCCTGAAGCTTTCTTT

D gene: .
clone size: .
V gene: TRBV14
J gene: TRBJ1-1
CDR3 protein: CASSQGGNTEAFF
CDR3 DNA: TGTGCCAGCAGCCAAGGGGGCAACACTGAAGCTTTCTTT

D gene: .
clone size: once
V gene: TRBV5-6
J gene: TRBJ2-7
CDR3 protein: CASSSTRRPVEQYF
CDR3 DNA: TGTGCCAGCAGCTCGACTAGACGTCCGGTCGAGCAGTACTTC

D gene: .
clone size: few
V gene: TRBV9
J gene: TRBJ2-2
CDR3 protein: CASSGPRELFF
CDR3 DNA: TGTGCCAGCAGCGGCCCGAGGGAGCTGTTTTTT

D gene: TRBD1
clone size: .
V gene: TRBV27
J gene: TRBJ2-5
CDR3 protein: CASSLKALTGPETQYF
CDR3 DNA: TGTGCCAGCAGTTTAAAGGCCCTGACAGGGCCAGAGACCCAGTACTTC

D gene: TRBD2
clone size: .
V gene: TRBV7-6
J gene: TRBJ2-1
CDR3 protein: CASSRRLAGGLYNEQFF
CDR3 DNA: TGTGCCAGCAGCCGACGACTAGCGGGGGGGCTCTACAATGAGCAGTTCTTC

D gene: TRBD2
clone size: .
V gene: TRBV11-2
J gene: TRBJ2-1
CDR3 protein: CASSLVLAGSSYNEQFF
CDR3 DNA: TGTGCCAGCAGCTTAGTTCTAGCGGGGAGCTCCTACAATGAGCAGTTCTTC